This TCR beta chain was recovered during a study of metastatic and nonmetastatic thyroid tumors (dated by TCRdb to about 2020). Study-level background: The researchers compared repertoires between peripheral blood samples and tumor or nodule tissue samples from patients with malignant or benign thyroid disease. Broader findings and caveats from the paper: In both blood and tumor samples, TCR beta diversity was reported to be significantly higher in malignant tumors than in benign nodules.

Receptor libraries were prepared by PCR. The data were produced on an Illumina HiSeq 4000. High-throughput sequencing was used to profile the CDR3 region of the TCR beta-chain in every patient. Per the original workflow: The researchers built a classifier to tell apart papillary thyroid cancer patients with distant metastasis, based on CDR3 differences among clinicopathological groups. The Shannon index was used to measure repertoire diversity, and the Morisita-Horn index was used to measure how similar tumor and blood repertoires were. TCRdb passed the public sequencing reads through fastp at Q25 and MiXCR, retaining productive beta sequences. TCRdb's processing, not the authors' own work, is the source of the V and J calls. The sample table records about 15,000 clones; approximately 20% of these occur just once. Approximately 12% of the sample comes from the top ten. This clone has a count of ten or more. Its antigen remains unidentified. The input lacks base qualities; no much larger clone sits a single base away.

No patient had received any treatment before thyroid surgery. Patient clinical samples collected from the early 2010s to the late 2010s were retrospectively analysed using T-cell receptor beta sequencing. Measured from the cysteine to the phenylalanine, the CDR3 is 18 residues long. Solely the CDR3 DNA is kept, with 54 bases framed from the first base. The trim is 2 bases for V and 3 bases for J, with a gap of 19 bases between the germline ends. The CDR1 and CDR2 encoded by the germline V gene are KGHSH and LQKENI. Sequencing input: tumor tissue. The rearrangement combines TRBV18 with TRBJ2-2; the D element might be TRBD1 or TRBD2, as each aligns at 6 bases. This clonotype originated in a female donor with papillary thyroid cancer or a benign thyroid nodule (not recorded which). Some clones in this sample may be carry-over from other donors' samples. The bases are TGTGCCAGCTCACCAATTTACAGGGCTCCGGGAGACACCGGGGAGCTGTTTTTT. It is translated as CASSPIYRAPGDTGELFF.